This T cell receptor (beta chain) was identified in a study of PD-1 blockade in classical Hodgkin lymphoma. V gave up 6 bases and J gave up 6 bases, with 17 bases separating them. Germline V gene sequence: CDR1 MNHEY, CDR2 SMNVEV (reference sequence). The CDR3 runs to 15 residues. Every patient experienced relapse after autologous stem cell transplantation, and brentuximab vedotin exposure varied. Complete response, partial response or progressive disease constituted the best responses recorded. Sequencing was performed with immunoSEQ multiplex PCR; in TCRdb, only in-frame clones are kept and a portion is missing. Of around 25,000 clones detected, around 80% appear once; the ten largest clones hold 7.5% to 9.5%.

The chain has TRBV27 and TRBJ2-2, with D tentatively TRBD1 (6 bases). Source: peripheral blood mononuclear cells (PBMCs), taken before the second cycle of nivolumab. The source is a human donor with classical Hodgkin lymphoma. CDR3 residues: CASSPGQFPPGELFF. CDR3 nucleotide sequence: TGTGCCAGCAGCCCCGGACAGTTCCCCCCCGGGGAGCTGTTTTTT.